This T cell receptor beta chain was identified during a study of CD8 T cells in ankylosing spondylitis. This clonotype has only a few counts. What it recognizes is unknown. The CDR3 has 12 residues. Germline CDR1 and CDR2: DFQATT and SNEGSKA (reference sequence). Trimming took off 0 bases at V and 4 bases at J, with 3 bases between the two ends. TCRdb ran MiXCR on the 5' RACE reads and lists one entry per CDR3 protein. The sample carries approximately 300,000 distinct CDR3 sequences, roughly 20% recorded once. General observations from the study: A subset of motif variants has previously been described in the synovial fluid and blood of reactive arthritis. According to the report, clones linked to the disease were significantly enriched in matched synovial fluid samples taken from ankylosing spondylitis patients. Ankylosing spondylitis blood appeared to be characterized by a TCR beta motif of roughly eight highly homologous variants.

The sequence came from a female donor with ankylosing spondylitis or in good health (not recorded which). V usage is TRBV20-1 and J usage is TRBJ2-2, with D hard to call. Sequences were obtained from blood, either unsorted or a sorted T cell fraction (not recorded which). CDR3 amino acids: CSARDGTGELFF. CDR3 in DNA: TGCAGTGCTAGAGATGGCACCGGGGAGCTGTTTTTT.